These 25 T cell receptor beta chains were sequenced from one sample in a study of T cell repertoires in ileal Crohn's disease (dated by TCRdb to the late 2010s). Preparation of the library involved the immunoSEQ multiplex PCR assay. TCRdb mirrors the immuneACCESS table, restricted to in-frame sequences. Some clones are absent from its copies; in checked studies, under half trace to an unresolved V gene, and the reason for the others is unknown. This sample holds around 15,000 clones; 72% were observed only once. Roughly 5.7% of the sample rests with the top ten. Material for sequencing was ileal tissue. The source is an adult with Crohn's disease.

V and J are TRBV19 and TRBJ2-1, with TRBD2 matching over 10 bases. Germline values: CDR1 LNHDA, CDR2 SQIVND (reference sequence). The CDR3 is 15 residues long. V lost 10 bases to trimming and J lost 4 bases; unmatched junction nucleotides: 10. In DNA form, the CDR3 reads TGTGCCACCAAAAAGACGACTAGCGGGTACAATGAGCAGTTCTTC. Its translation is CATKKTTSGYNEQFF.

This clone showed up just once. V usage is TRBV27 and J usage is TRBJ2-5, with a weak D call TRBD1 (6 bases). The CDR3 runs to 13 residues. Germline values: CDR1 MNHEY, CDR2 SMNVEV (reference sequence). Deletions cut 2 bases from V and 3 bases from J, with 7 bases between. CDR3 sequence reads: CASSLRDKETQYF. CDR3 coding DNA: TGTGCCAGCAGTTTAAGGGACAAAGAGACCCAGTACTTC.

This chain connects TRBV30 to TRBJ1-2; the D gene is possibly TRBD1 (5 bases). CDR1 GTSNPN and CDR2 SVGIG come from the germline V gene (reference sequence). There are 12 residues in the CDR3. The V and J ends lost 2 bases and 8 bases respectively, with 12 bases between them. CDR3 coding DNA: TGTGCCTGGAGTCTAGGGGCGGAAGGCTACACCTTC. Its translation: CAWSLGAEGYTF.

The rearrangement uses TRBV5-1 and TRBJ2-7; D is unresolved. This CDR3 comprises 13 residues. V lost 2 bases and J lost 3, with 9 bases in between. CDR1 is SGHRS and CDR2 is YFSETQ in the germline V gene. In nucleotides, the CDR3 is TGCGCCAGCAGCTTAACGGCGGACTACGAGCAGTACTTC. Its protein product is CASSLTADYEQYF.

CDR3 nucleotides: TGTGCCAGCAGCCGCACAGGGGCTAATGAAAAACTGTTTTTT. This encodes CASSRTGANEKLFF. The chain employs TRBV7-8 and TRBJ1-4; 7 bases are a match to TRBD1. V was clipped by 5 bases and J by 3 bases; unmatched bases: 3. This CDR3 is 14 amino acids long. Germline-derived CDR1 and CDR2 are SGHVS and FQNEAQ.

This chain connects TRBV2 to TRBJ2-6; TRBD2 might be the D (5 bases). Trimming pared 5 bases from V and 2 bases from J, leaving 10 bases between. The CDR3 spans 15 residues. Germline V gene sequence: CDR1 SNHLY, CDR2 FYNNEI. DNA of the CDR3: TGTGCCAGCAGTAACACCGGGACTGGGGCCAACGTCCTGACTTTC. It encodes CASSNTGTGANVLTF.

This clone was picked up one time. The V call is TRBV19, the J call TRBJ1-1; 7 positions agree with TRBD1. Germline V lookup: CDR1 LNHDA, CDR2 SQIVND (reference sequence). The J segment lost 5 bases and the V segment lost 3 bases, leaving 9 bases of the junction unmatched. The CDR3 consists of 15 residues. The CDR3 DNA reads as TGTGCCAGTAGTATTTTACACGACAGGGAAACTGAAGCTTTCTTT. This gives the protein CASSILHDRETEAFF.

In its sample, this clone was seen a few times. The V call is TRBV5-1, the J call TRBJ2-7; D is perhaps TRBD2 (6 bases). V lost 0 bases and J 2 bases, leaving 15 bases between the germline ends. The CDR3 sequence is 16 residues long. Germline CDR1 and CDR2: SGHRS and YFSETQ. The CDR3 region is CASSLGPGTETYEQYF. Here the CDR3 DNA reads TGCGCCAGCAGCTTGGGCCCAGGGACTGAAACCTACGAGCAGTACTTC.

The CDR3 sequence is CASSSGTGAGDTQYF. The CDR3 DNA reads TGCGCCAGCAGCTCCGGGACAGGCGCGGGGGATACGCAGTATTTT. V is TRBV5-1 and J is TRBJ2-3, with TRBD1 matching 8 bases. Germline CDR1 reads SGHRS; CDR2 reads YFSETQ. The CDR3 totals 15 residues. Losses at the gene ends were 3 bases for V and 6 bases for J; bases not matched to a gene: 9.

The V and J genes are TRBV5-4 and TRBJ2-3; 9 bases map to TRBD2. V lost 6 bases to trimming and J lost 2 bases; unmatched junction nucleotides: 16. Germline V CDR1 and CDR2: SGHNT, YYREEE (reference sequence). The CDR3 extends over 18 amino acids. In DNA form, the CDR3 reads TGTGCCAGCATCCCTGGCGGGAGGGCCCCCCGCGCCACAGATACGCAGTATTTT. It yields the protein CASIPGGRAPRATDTQYF. The variable domain in full, with the rest retrieved from reference TRBV5-4 and TRBJ2-3, is ETGVTQSPTHLIKTRGQQVTLRCSSQSGHNTVSWYQQALGQGPQFIFQYYREEENGRGNFPPRFSGLQFPNYSSELNVNALELDDSALYLCASIPGGRAPRATDTQYFGPGTRLTVL.

The CDR3 loop is CASSPGQADNYGYTF. The DNA for the CDR3 is TGTGCCAGTAGTCCGGGACAGGCGGATAACTATGGCTACACCTTC. The chain has TRBV19 and TRBJ1-2; 8 bases match TRBD1. V trimming: 5 bases; J trimming: 1 base; junction bases outside the gene matches: 6. The CDR3 length is 15 residues. CDR1 is LNHDA, CDR2 SQIVND, per germline (reference sequence).

The chain recombines TRBV5-1 with TRBJ1-3; 7 bases are shared with TRBD1. The germline CDR1 and CDR2 sequences are SGHRS and YFSETQ. CDR3 size: 15 residues. V lost 3 bases, J lost 0 bases, and 3 bases stayed unmatched. As DNA, the CDR3 is TGCGCCAGCAGCTCAGACAGGGTCTCTGGAAACACCATATATTTT. Protein: CASSSDRVSGNTIYF.

The count of this clone is one. This chain uses TRBV19 with TRBJ2-3; 10 positions match TRBD2. The junction had 8 bases not matched to a gene; V was cut back by 5 bases and J by 3 bases. CDR3 length: 16 amino acids. Germline CDR1 is LNHDA and CDR2 is SQIVND (reference sequence). The CDR3 DNA sequence: TGTGCCAGTAGTGGAATAGCGGGAGGAATAACAGATACGCAGTATTTT. Protein sequence: CASSGIAGGITDTQYF.

This chain uses TRBV6-1 with TRBJ2-5, with 8 bases aligning to TRBD1. The CDR3 runs to 14 residues. The germline V gene has CDR1 MNHNS and CDR2 SASEGT. Trimming cost V 2 bases and J 4 bases; bases outside gene matches: 3. The CDR3 DNA reads as TGTGCCAGCAGTGAACAGGGGGCCGGAGAGACCCAGTACTTC. Protein: CASSEQGAGETQYF.

This chain connects TRBV2 to TRBJ2-5, with TRBD1 matching over 9 bases. V dropped 6 bases and J dropped 5; count of bases not matched to a gene: 13. This CDR3 is 16 amino acids long. CDR1 SNHLY and CDR2 FYNNEI come from the germline V gene. The CDR3 is CASRSITGGAFETQYF. The CDR3 coding sequence is TGTGCCAGCAGATCAATAACAGGGGGCGCTTTCGAGACCCAGTACTTC. Combining the CDR3 with reference TRBV2 and TRBJ2-5 gives the whole variable domain EPEVTQTPSHQVTQMGQEVILRCVPISNHLYFYWYRQILGQKVEFLVSFYNNEISEKSEIFDDQFSVERPDGSNFTLKIRSTKLEDSAMYFCASRSITGGAFETQYFGPGTRLLVL.

This clone was counted between two and nine times. V usage is TRBV5-1 and J usage is TRBJ1-6, with D possibly TRBD1 on 6 matching bases. Germline lookup yields CDR1 SGHRS and CDR2 YFSETQ. The CDR3 covers 16 residues. The ends were cut back, 3 bases at V and 6 bases at J, with 16 bases in the middle. CDR3: CASSWGPLGTNSPLHF. DNA for the CDR3: TGCGCCAGCAGCTGGGGGCCCTTGGGGACTAATTCACCCCTCCACTTT.

In this sample, this clone turned up a few times. The chain employs TRBV6-4 and TRBJ2-1; TRBD2 aligns across 10 bases. The CDR3 contains 15 residues. J was trimmed by 10 bases and V by 3 bases; bases with no gene match: 9. CDR1 and CDR2 (germline): MRHNA, SNTAGT. The CDR3 reads CASSETAGGPEEQFF. CDR3 DNA: TGTGCCAGCAGTGAAACAGCGGGGGGGCCGGAGGAGCAGTTCTTC.

A word on this clone: This same CDR3 is encoded by further DNA sequences in the sample. The rearrangement links TRBV2 to TRBJ1-3; D is undetermined. V was clipped by 3 bases and J by 0 bases, with 6 bases between them. Germline values: CDR1 SNHLY, CDR2 FYNNEI. The CDR3 contains 14 residues. The CDR3 DNA is TGTGCCAGCAGTGAGGCTTCCTCTGGAAACACCATATATTTT. Encoded protein: CASSEASSGNTIYF.

This sequence joins TRBV7-9 and TRBJ1-2; a weak D match, TRBD1 (5 bases). The length of the CDR3 is 13 residues. The V gene lost 2 bases and the J gene lost 3 bases, with 7 bases spanning the gap. The germline V gene has CDR1 SEHNR and CDR2 FQNEAQ (reference sequence). The CDR3 coding sequence is TGTGCCAGCAGCTTACCACAGGACTATGGCTACACCTTC. Its protein is CASSLPQDYGYTF.

The chain recombines TRBV7-9 with TRBJ2-3; tentative D call: TRBD1 (6 bases). Germline V lookup: CDR1 SEHNR, CDR2 FQNEAQ (reference sequence). The CDR3 has 19 amino acids. V lost 5 bases and J lost 5, with 29 bases in between. CDR3 in DNA: TGTGCCAGCAGCCCCTATGGGGCGGCACATCCTGTGACAGGAGATACGCAGTATTTT. This codes for CASSPYGAAHPVTGDTQYF.

This clone was picked up one time. The DNA for the CDR3 is TGTGCCAGCAGTGCCGGGATTAACTATGGCTACACCTTC. Its translation: CASSAGINYGYTF. The chain combines TRBV2 with TRBJ1-2; no clear D. The germline gives CDR1 SNHLY, CDR2 FYNNEI. Deletions cut 4 bases from V and 1 base from J, with 7 bases between. This CDR3 contains 13 residues.

The V gene is TRBV27, the J gene TRBJ1-2, with TRBD1 identical over 9 bases. CDR3 size: 14 residues. CDR1 is MNHEY, CDR2 SMNVEV, per germline (reference sequence). Losses at the gene ends were 4 bases for V and 8 bases for J; bases not matched to a gene: 8. The CDR3 DNA reads as TGTGCCAGCAGTTCCGGGACAGGGCGTCAAGGCTACACCTTC. Amino acids: CASSSGTGRQGYTF.

This clone came up once. V and J are TRBV5-1 and TRBJ2-1, with TRBD2 matching 7 bases. There are 13 residues in the CDR3. Germline V CDR1 and CDR2: SGHRS, YFSETQ. V gave up 6 bases and J gave up 7 bases; unmatched junction bases: 7. In DNA form, the CDR3 reads TGCGCCAGCAATCCGGGAGGAGCTAATGAGCAGTTCTTC. This codes for CASNPGGANEQFF.

This clone has only one observation. The V call is TRBV29-1, the J call TRBJ1-1; TRBD1 is a possible D gene (5 bases). This CDR3 spans 13 amino acids. Trimming took 5 bases from V and 0 from J, leaving 10 bases between them. Germline V lookup: CDR1 SQVTM, CDR2 ANQGSEA. The CDR3 DNA is TGCAGCGTTTCAATGACAGTGAACACTGAAGCTTTCTTT. This codes for CSVSMTVNTEAFF.

This chain uses TRBV9 with TRBJ2-2; 10 bases fit TRBD2. Germline V gene sequence: CDR1 SGDLS, CDR2 YYNGEE. This CDR3 has 16 amino acids. J gave up 7 bases and V 0 bases, and 6 bases lay outside the gene matches. CDR3 amino acids: CASSVAGLAEGGELFF. The CDR3 nucleotides read TGTGCCAGCAGCGTAGCAGGACTAGCGGAAGGCGGGGAGCTGTTTTTT.